The clone carrying this TCR beta chain showed up just a few times. Its antigen is undetermined. Attachment of unique molecular identifiers was made to individual cDNA molecules. TCRdb re-called the 5' RACE reads through MiXCR, storing one row per CDR3 protein. The sample has 35,000 to 45,000 distinct CDR3 sequences, about 12% seen once. The data were taken from a study of early T cells in non-severe SARS-CoV-2 infection. Study-wide context: Sequenced material consisted of bulk RNA (from unsorted whole blood), and chains were unpaired.

Trimming removed 5 bases from V and 5 bases from J; junction bases left unmatched: 5. The CDR3 length is 13 residues. The germline V gene has CDR1 DFQATT and CDR2 SNEGSKA (reference sequence). Notes on the study in general: Anti-spike CD8 responses were favored by VDJdb matching, which missed private and CD4 specificities.

The sequenced sample consisted of whole blood. The chain carries TRBV20-1 and TRBJ2-3, with 9 bases matching TRBD2. The TCR was taken from an adult who was a healthcare worker with PCR-confirmed SARS-CoV-2 infection or an uninfected control (not recorded which). The CDR3 coding sequence is TGCAGTGCTGGCGGGGGGGACGGAGATACGCAGTATTTT. Encoded protein: CSAGGGDGDTQYF.